These T cell receptor beta chains were read from a single sample in a study of neurological immune-mediated disorders. TCRdb re-analysed the 5' RACE reads in MiXCR, keeping a single row per CDR3 protein. The sample has roughly 76,000 distinct CDR3 sequences, 14% seen once. The sample comprised PBMCs. These receptors all stem from a woman aged 45-65 years in good health. CDR3s leave out the opening cysteine and the closing phenylalanine or tryptophan. The order of the fields is V gene, CDR3 protein.

V gene: TRBV10-3
CDR3 protein: AARGVGGNYNEQF

V gene: TRBV6-5
CDR3 protein: ASSYGGAGYGYT

V gene: TRBV20-1
CDR3 protein: SASTRIGYT

V gene: TRBV20-1
CDR3 protein: SAQGFGVNSGNTIY

V gene: TRBV20-1
CDR3 protein: SAGGGGTNEKLF

V gene: TRBV5-1
CDR3 protein: ASSFTGVSYNEQF

V gene: TRBV10-3
CDR3 protein: AIRPRRSKDTEAF

V gene: TRBV5-1
CDR3 protein: ASSQGQGQQPQH

V gene: TRBV14
CDR3 protein: ASSQRLAGYNEQF

V gene: TRBV5-1
CDR3 protein: ASSSGTHQETQY

V gene: TRBV7-2
CDR3 protein: ASSQGGTSRQY

V gene: TRBV20-1
CDR3 protein: SARDASGGSYEQY

V gene: TRBV28
CDR3 protein: ASTGGSYEKLY